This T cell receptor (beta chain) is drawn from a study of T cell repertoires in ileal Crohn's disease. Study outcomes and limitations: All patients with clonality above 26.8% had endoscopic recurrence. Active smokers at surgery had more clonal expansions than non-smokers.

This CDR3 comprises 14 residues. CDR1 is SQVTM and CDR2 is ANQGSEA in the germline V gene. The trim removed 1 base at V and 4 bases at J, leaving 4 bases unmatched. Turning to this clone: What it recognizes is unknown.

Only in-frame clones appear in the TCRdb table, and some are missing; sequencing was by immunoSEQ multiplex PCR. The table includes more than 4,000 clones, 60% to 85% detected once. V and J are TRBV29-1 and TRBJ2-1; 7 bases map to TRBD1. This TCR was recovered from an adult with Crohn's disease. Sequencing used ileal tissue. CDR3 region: CSVEVGRGYNEQFF. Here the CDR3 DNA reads TGCAGCGTTGAAGTTGGCAGGGGGTACAATGAGCAGTTCTTC.